Shown below are 21 T cell receptor beta chains from a single sample sequenced in a study of radiation and T cells in renal cell carcinoma. Indicated time point: baseline pretreatment blood. Treatment noted: 15 Gy SBRT to primary tumor, nephrectomy 4 weeks later. Assay used: immunoSEQ multiplex PCR; TCRdb lists only in-frame clones, some missing. The repertoire holds 85,000 to 100,000 clones, with 65% to 90% as singletons. Material: blood, obtained from a patient whose treatment included radiotherapy and nephrectomy. The receptors were sampled from a middle-aged man with renal cell carcinoma.

CDR3 DNA sequence: TGCGCCAGCAGCTTAGGGGGGCTAGGTGAAAAACTGTTTTTT. Translated: CASSLGGLGEKLFF. The chain links TRBV5-1 to TRBJ1-4, with a weak D call TRBD1 (6 bases). Germline V gene sequence: CDR1 SGHRS, CDR2 YFSETQ. V lost 2 bases and J lost 7, with 12 bases in between. The CDR3 extends over 14 amino acids.

The genes are TRBV28 and TRBJ2-3, with D tentatively TRBD1 (6 bases). Germline values: CDR1 MDHEN, CDR2 SYDVKM. There are 13 residues in the CDR3. Between the trimmed V and J ends, which lost 4 bases and 5 bases, there was a span of 10 bases. The CDR3 nucleotides read TGTGCCAGCAGTTCAGGGGCCGAAGATACGCAGTATTTT. Translation gives CASSSGAEDTQYF. Based on the CDR3 plus reference TRBV28 and TRBJ2-3, the full variable domain is DVKVTQSSRYLVKRTGEKVFLECVQDMDHENMFWYRQDPGLGLRLIYFSYDVKMKEKGDIPEGYSVSREKKERFSLILESASTNQTSMYLCASSSGAEDTQYFGPGTRLTVL.

CDR3 region: CASSRSFSSYEQYF. DNA of the CDR3: TGTGCCAGCAGCAGAAGTTTTAGCTCCTACGAGCAGTACTTC. The rearrangement links TRBV21-1 to TRBJ2-7; the table gives TRBD2 as D, unverified against the DNA. TRBV21-1 is described as a pseudogene. The CDR3 sequence is 14 residues long.

This clone occurred a few times. The CDR3 nucleotides read TGTGCCAGCAGTAGACTAGCGGGGAACACCGGGGAGCTGTTTTTT. Protein product: CASSRLAGNTGELFF. This chain joins TRBV2 and TRBJ2-2; 10 bases match TRBD2. The CDR3 has 15 amino acids. Germline loops: CDR1 SNHLY, CDR2 FYNNEI. V shed 5 bases, J shed 1 base, and the junction held 1 base outside the gene matches.

This clone was seen only a few times. The chain links TRBV7-2 to TRBJ1-1; unclear D gene. The V and J ends lost 5 bases and 4 bases respectively, with 11 bases between them. Germline V gene sequence: CDR1 SGHTA, CDR2 FQGNSA. The CDR3 loop spans 13 amino acids. The CDR3 region has the DNA TGTGCCAGCAGCCCGGTGAAAGGCACTGAAGCTTTCTTT. Translating gives CASSPVKGTEAFF.

This chain uses TRBV2 with TRBJ2-5; D unclear. The CDR3 length is 16 residues. Trimming removed 8 bases from V and 4 bases from J, with 23 bases in between. Germline CDR1 SNHLY, CDR2 FYNNEI. This CDR3 reads CASLNVLFAYGETQYF. CDR3 nucleotide sequence: TGTGCCAGCCTAAACGTACTATTCGCTTATGGAGAGACCCAGTACTTC.

The chain combines TRBV6-5 with TRBJ2-7; 8 bases are a match to TRBD1. The CDR3 has 14 residues. The V gene's germline CDR1 is MNHEY and CDR2 SVGAGI. With 6 bases clipped from V and 2 bases from J, the junction kept 6 bases outside the gene matches. In DNA, the CDR3 is TGTGCCAGCAGGATAGTACAGGGGGCCTACGAGCAGTACTTC. This encodes CASRIVQGAYEQYF.

This clone was observed a single time. The chain has TRBV11-2 and TRBJ1-4; D is unclear. The germline gives CDR1 SGHAT, CDR2 FQNNGV. V was pared by 5 bases and J by 15 bases, with 16 bases between. The CDR3 has 12 amino acids. The CDR3 bases are TGTGCCAGCAGCCACCCGGACTTGACGGTGTTTTTT. Protein: CASSHPDLTVFF.

Concerning this clone: At the DNA level, this CDR3 is encoded by other sequences in the same sample as well. The chain is built from TRBV28 and TRBJ2-3; 10 bases are a match to TRBD1. Trimming took 3 bases from V and 4 from J; bases not matched to a gene: 1. The germline V gene has CDR1 MDHEN and CDR2 SYDVKM. The CDR3 loop spans 14 amino acids. The CDR3 nucleotides read TGTGCCAGCAGTTTGACAGGGGGCGCAGATACGCAGTATTTT. Translated: CASSLTGGADTQYF. The full variable domain, with the rest looked up from reference TRBV28 and TRBJ2-3, is DVKVTQSSRYLVKRTGEKVFLECVQDMDHENMFWYRQDPGLGLRLIYFSYDVKMKEKGDIPEGYSVSREKKERFSLILESASTNQTSMYLCASSLTGGADTQYFGPGTRLTVL.

This clone has only one observation. The rearrangement links TRBV7-2 to TRBJ2-3, with D perhaps TRBD1 or TRBD2 (6 bases each). CDR3 length: 17 amino acids. Germline V gene sequence: CDR1 SGHTA, CDR2 FQGNSA. Trimming removed 2 bases at V and 0 bases at J, with 15 bases between. CDR3 DNA sequence: TGTGCCAGCAGCTTACGGGGGCGCGGGGCTAGCACAGATACGCAGTATTTT. This sequence encodes CASSLRGRGASTDTQYF.

This chain connects TRBV21-1 to TRBJ1-2; no check of the table's D call, TRBD1, against the DNA was made. TRBV21-1 is classified as a pseudogene. The CDR3 is 14 residues long. CDR3 nucleotide sequence: TGTGCCAGCAGCAGGGGACAGCCCCACGATGGCTACACCTTC. This gives the protein CASSRGQPHDGYTF.

The genes are TRBV30 and TRBJ2-7; D is perhaps TRBD1 (5 bases). This CDR3 has 15 amino acids. From germline, CDR1 is GTSNPN and CDR2 SVGIG (reference sequence). V lost 0 bases and J 0 bases, leaving 12 bases between the germline ends. The CDR3 DNA sequence: TGTGCCTGGAGTGTCCCCAGGGATCTCTCCTACGAGCAGTACTTC. Encoded protein: CAWSVPRDLSYEQYF.

This chain links TRBV6-5 with TRBJ1-1, with D possibly TRBD1 on 6 matching bases. Germline CDR1 reads MNHEY; CDR2 reads SVGAGI. CDR3 size: 15 residues. V was cut by 0 bases and J by 3 bases, with 11 bases left in between. The CDR3 DNA reads as TGTGCCAGCAGTTACTCGAACAGGGTGGACACTGAAGCTTTCTTT. Its translation: CASSYSNRVDTEAFF.

The rearrangement joins TRBV5-1 to TRBJ1-1; TRBD1 is a possible D gene (6 bases). Germline CDR1 SGHRS, CDR2 YFSETQ. Trimming removed 7 bases at V and 4 bases at J, with 26 bases between. The CDR3 consists of 17 residues. The CDR3 coding sequence is TGCGCCAGCTCCCCCGTGCGTGGCCTTGGAGGGGGCACTGAAGCTTTCTTT. Its protein product is CASSPVRGLGGGTEAFF.

This clone was detected once. The gene calls are TRBV5-8 and TRBJ2-5; D is tentatively TRBD1 or TRBD2 (6 bases each). V lost 1 base and J 5 bases, leaving 15 bases between the germline ends. Looked up from germline, CDR1 is SGHTS and CDR2 is YDEGEE. The CDR3 is 15 amino acids. The CDR3 spells CASSLSLGGRETQYF. The CDR3 DNA reads TGTGCCAGCAGCTTGAGTCTCGGGGGCCGGGAGACCCAGTACTTC.

The rearrangement uses TRBV10-3 and TRBJ2-3, with 12 bases identical to TRBD1. The CDR3 runs 18 residues. V was clipped by 11 bases and J by 3 bases; unmatched bases: 18. Germline V lookup: CDR1 ENHRY, CDR2 SYGVKD. CDR3 DNA: TGTGCCGCCGGGCCGGGACAGGGGGCGCCGGGAGGAACAGATACGCAGTATTTT. Translation gives CAAGPGQGAPGGTDTQYF.

The chain has TRBV2 and TRBJ1-2; 11 bases align to TRBD1. The V gene end was trimmed by 6 bases and the J gene end by 6 bases; junction bases not matched to a gene: 9. CDR1 is SNHLY and CDR2 is FYNNEI in the germline V gene. The CDR3 contains 15 residues. CDR3 DNA: TGTGCCAGCAGGGAGATAGGGACAGGGGGGAATGGCTACACCTTC. The encoded protein is CASREIGTGGNGYTF.

The V and J genes are TRBV2 and TRBJ2-7; TRBD2 agrees at 9 bases. CDR1 is SNHLY and CDR2 is FYNNEI in the germline V gene. This CDR3 has 15 residues. V shed 8 bases and J 4 bases; nucleotides not matched to a gene: 12. This CDR3 is CASLRISSGVYEQYF. DNA of the CDR3: TGTGCCAGCCTCCGTATTTCTAGCGGGGTGTACGAGCAGTACTTC.

The chain uses TRBV5-1 and TRBJ2-5; TRBD1 is a possible D gene (6 bases). V lost 7 bases and J 5 bases, leaving 15 bases between the germline ends. Germline V CDR1 and CDR2: SGHRS, YFSETQ. There are 13 residues in the CDR3. This chain's CDR3 is CASAQGPRETQYF. CDR3 in DNA: TGCGCCAGCGCACAGGGACCCCGCGAGACCCAGTACTTC.

This chain connects TRBV9 to TRBJ2-1; 13 positions agree with TRBD2. Trimming at V came to 3 bases and at J to 4 bases, leaving 10 bases not matched to a gene. The CDR3 loop spans 18 amino acids. Germline values: CDR1 SGDLS, CDR2 YYNGEE. The CDR3 sequence: CASSALGLAGRLYNEQFF. Here the CDR3 DNA reads TGTGCCAGCAGCGCCCTGGGACTAGCGGGGAGACTGTACAATGAGCAGTTCTTC.

The chain joins TRBV9 to TRBJ2-5; no clear D. The CDR3 contains 14 residues. The V end was cut by 4 bases, the J end by 0 bases, with 10 bases between. Germline V lookup: CDR1 SGDLS, CDR2 YYNGEE. CDR3 nucleotides: TGTGCCAGCAGCTTAACTACGTACCAAGAGACCCAGTACTTC. Amino acid sequence: CASSLTTYQETQYF.